The entry below describes one T cell receptor beta chain. Its antigen is currently unknown. The sample belongs to a study of glioma-infiltrating T cells. TCR alpha and beta CDR3 regions were amplified from RNA using iRepertoire nested multiplex PCR. One-step reverse transcription and amplification started from approximately 100-400 ng of tissue mRNA or PBMC total RNA. Via MiXCR, TCRdb re-called the multiplex PCR reads, giving one row per CDR3 protein. The table has about 140,000 distinct CDR3 sequences, around 42% seen once. Broader study findings: Gliomas, especially low-grade, showed above-expected tissue-blood divergence; non-neoplastic patients showed below. Tissue and blood shared very few CDR3 sequences.

Germline V gene sequence: CDR1 KGHDR, CDR2 SFDVKD. The V gene lost 0 bases and the J gene lost 1 base, with 2 bases spanning the gap. CDR3 length equals 13 residues. This sequence joins TRBV24-1 and TRBJ1-2; D remains ambiguous. The material sequenced was glioma tissue, nonneoplastic brain tissue, or PBMCs (not recorded which). The TCR originated in a human donor with low-grade glioma or glioblastoma, undergoing nonglioma brain surgery, or in good health (not recorded which). CDR3 amino acids: CATSDLLNYGYTF. The CDR3 nucleotides read TGTGCCACCAGTGATTTGCTTAACTATGGCTACACCTTC.